This T cell receptor beta chain is drawn from a study of blood T cell repertoires in COVID-19. Across the whole study: Samples taken during acute and convalescent COVID-19 were collected in the United States, Italy and Spain. The analysed material was cDNA or gDNA that came from T cells, B-cell-depleted T cells, or PBMCs.

The V end lost 0 bases, the J end lost 4 bases, and 7 bases lay between the germline ends. The CDR3 runs to 13 residues. CDR1 GTSNPN and CDR2 SVGIG come from the germline V gene (reference sequence). Authors' processing steps: Reference gene primers were amplified, and this amplification served to estimate nucleated cell counts. Produced via immunoSEQ multiplex PCR; TCRdb's table is partial and in-frame only. V, J and clone size derive from that table, while D and trimming were established from the DNA sequence. The sample includes 60,000 or so clones, around 86% of them seen just once. This TCR came from a woman older than 75 with acute or convalescent COVID-19. Sequences were obtained from peripheral blood. This chain joins TRBV30 and TRBJ1-3; D gene ambiguous. CDR3 nucleotide sequence: TGTGCCTGGAGTGTATCCTCCGGAAACACCATATATTTT. This encodes CAWSVSSGNTIYF. The full variable domain, its missing parts supplied by reference TRBV30 and TRBJ1-3, is SQTIHQWPATLVQPVGSPLSLECTVEGTSNPNLYWYRQAAGRGLQLLFYSVGIGQISSEVPQNLSASRPQDRQFILSSKKLLLSDSGFYLCAWSVSSGNTIYFGEGSWLTVV.